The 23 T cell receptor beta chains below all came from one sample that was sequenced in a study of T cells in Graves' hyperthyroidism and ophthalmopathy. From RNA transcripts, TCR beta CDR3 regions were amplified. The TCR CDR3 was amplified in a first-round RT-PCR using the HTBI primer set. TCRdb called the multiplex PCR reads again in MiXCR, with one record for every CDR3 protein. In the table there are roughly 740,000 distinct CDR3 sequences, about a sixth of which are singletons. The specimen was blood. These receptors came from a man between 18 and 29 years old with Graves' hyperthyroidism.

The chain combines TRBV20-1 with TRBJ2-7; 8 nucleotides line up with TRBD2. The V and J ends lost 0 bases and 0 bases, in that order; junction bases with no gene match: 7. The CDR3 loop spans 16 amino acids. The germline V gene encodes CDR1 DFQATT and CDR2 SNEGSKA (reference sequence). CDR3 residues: CSARDPGGKSSYEQYF. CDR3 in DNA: TGCAGTGCTAGAGACCCGGGGGGGAAGAGCTCCTACGAGCAGTACTTC.

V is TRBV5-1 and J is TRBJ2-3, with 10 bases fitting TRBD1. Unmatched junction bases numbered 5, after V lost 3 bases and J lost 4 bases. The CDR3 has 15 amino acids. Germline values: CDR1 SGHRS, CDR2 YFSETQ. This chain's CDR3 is CASSSGQGGSDTQYF. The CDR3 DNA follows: TGCGCCAGCAGCTCAGGACAGGGGGGATCAGATACGCAGTATTTT.

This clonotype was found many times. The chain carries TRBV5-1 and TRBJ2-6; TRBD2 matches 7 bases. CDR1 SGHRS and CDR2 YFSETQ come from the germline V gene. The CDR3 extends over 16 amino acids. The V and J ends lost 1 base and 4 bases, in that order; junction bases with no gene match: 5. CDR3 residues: CASSLNAGAGANVLTF. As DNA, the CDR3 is TGCGCCAGCAGCTTGAATGCGGGAGCCGGGGCCAACGTCCTGACTTTC.

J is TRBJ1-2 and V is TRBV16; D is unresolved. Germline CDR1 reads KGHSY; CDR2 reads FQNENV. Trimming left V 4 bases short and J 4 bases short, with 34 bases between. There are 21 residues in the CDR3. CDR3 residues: CASSLLNPLTAWAGASYGYTF. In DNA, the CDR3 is TGTGCCAGCAGCCTCCTCAACCCCCTTACAGCATGGGCGGGCGCGAGCTATGGCTACACCTTC.

The CDR3 DNA reads TGTGCCACCTCCCCTCTCGGACAGGGCCCAGGGAGGGCCCCAGATACGCAGTATTTT. Its protein product is CATSPLGQGPGRAPDTQYF. The chain carries TRBV9 and TRBJ2-3; a possible D gene is TRBD1 (8 bases). This CDR3 is 19 amino acids long. V was trimmed by 9 bases and J by 4 bases, leaving 33 bases between them. Germline CDR1 and CDR2: SGDLS and YYNGEE.

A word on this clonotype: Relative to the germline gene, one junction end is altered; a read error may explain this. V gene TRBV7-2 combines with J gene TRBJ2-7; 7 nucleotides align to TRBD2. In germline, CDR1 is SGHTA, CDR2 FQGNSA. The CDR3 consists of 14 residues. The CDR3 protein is CASSRAGAAYEQHF. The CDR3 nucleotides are TGTGCCAGCAGTAGGGCGGGAGCCGCCTACGAGCAGCACTTC.

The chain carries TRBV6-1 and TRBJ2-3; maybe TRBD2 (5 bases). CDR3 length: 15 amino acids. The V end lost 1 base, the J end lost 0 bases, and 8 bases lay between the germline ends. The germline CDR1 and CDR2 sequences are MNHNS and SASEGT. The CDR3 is CASSEDGVSTDTQYF. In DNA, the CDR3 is TGTGCCAGCAGTGAAGACGGGGTTAGCACAGATACGCAGTATTTT.

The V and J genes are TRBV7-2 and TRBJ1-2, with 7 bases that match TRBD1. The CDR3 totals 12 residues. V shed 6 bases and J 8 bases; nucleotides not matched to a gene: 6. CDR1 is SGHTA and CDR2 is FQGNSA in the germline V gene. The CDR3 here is CASSQGEWGYTF. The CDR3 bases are TGTGCCAGCAGTCAGGGGGAGTGGGGCTACACCTTC.

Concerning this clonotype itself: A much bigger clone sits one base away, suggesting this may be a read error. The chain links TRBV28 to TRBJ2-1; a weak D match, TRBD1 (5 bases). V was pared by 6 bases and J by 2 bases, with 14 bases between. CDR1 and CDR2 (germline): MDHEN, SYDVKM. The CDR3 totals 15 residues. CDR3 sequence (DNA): TGTGCCAGCAGCTGGGGCGAGAGCCCCTACAATGAGCAGTTCTTC. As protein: CASSWGESPYNEQFF.

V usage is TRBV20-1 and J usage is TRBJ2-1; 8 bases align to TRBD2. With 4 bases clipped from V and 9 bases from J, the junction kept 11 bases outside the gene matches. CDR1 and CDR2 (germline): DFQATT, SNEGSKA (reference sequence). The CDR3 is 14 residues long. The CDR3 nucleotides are TGCAGTGCTACTGTCCCGGGACTAGTGGGTGAGCAGTTCTTC. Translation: CSATVPGLVGEQFF.

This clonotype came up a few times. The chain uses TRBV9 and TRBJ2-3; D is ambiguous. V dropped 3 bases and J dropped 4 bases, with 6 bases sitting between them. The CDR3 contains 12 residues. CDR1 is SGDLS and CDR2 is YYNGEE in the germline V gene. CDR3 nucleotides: TGTGCCAGCAGCGCGAGCCCAGATACGCAGTATTTT. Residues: CASSASPDTQYF.

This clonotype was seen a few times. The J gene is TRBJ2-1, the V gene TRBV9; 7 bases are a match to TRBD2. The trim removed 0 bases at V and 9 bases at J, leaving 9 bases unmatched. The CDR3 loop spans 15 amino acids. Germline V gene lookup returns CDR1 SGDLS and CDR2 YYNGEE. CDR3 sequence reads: CASSVDPGLTPEQFF. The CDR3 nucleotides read TGTGCCAGCAGCGTAGATCCGGGACTAACCCCTGAGCAGTTCTTC.

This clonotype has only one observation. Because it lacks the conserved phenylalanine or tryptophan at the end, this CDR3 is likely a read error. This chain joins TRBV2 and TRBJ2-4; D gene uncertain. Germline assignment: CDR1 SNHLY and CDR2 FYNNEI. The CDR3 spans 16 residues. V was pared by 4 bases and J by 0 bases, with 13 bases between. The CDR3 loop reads CASSGTEDLAKNIQYV. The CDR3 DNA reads TGTGCCAGCAGTGGAACTGAGGACCTAGCCAAAAACATTCAGTACGTC.

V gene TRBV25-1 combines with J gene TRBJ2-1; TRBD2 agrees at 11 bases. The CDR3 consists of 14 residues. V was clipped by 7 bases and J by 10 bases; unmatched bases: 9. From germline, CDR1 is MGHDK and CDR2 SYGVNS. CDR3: CASKGLAGLGEQFF. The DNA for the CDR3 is TGTGCCAGCAAAGGACTAGCGGGCTTAGGAGAGCAGTTCTTC.

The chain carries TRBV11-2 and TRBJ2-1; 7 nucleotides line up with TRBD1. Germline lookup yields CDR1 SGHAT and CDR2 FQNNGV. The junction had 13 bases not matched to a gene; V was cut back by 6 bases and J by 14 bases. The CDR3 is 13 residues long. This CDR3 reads CASRPVRTGPKFF. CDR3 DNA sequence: TGTGCCAGCAGGCCTGTCCGGACAGGTCCAAAGTTCTTC. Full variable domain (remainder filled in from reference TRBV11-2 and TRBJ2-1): EAGVAQSPRYKIIEKRQSVAFWCNPISGHATLYWYQQILGQGPKLLIQFQNNGVVDDSQLPKDRFSAERLKGVDSTLKIQPAKLEDSAVYLCASRPVRTGPKFFGPGTRLTVL.

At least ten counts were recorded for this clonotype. The CDR3 region is CASITSPHAGSPLHF. The CDR3, as DNA: TGTGCCAGCATTACCTCCCCCCACGCGGGGTCACCCCTCCACTTT. The chain links TRBV2 to TRBJ1-6; D gene unclear. Germline loops: CDR1 SNHLY, CDR2 FYNNEI. The CDR3 extends over 15 amino acids. V lost 7 bases, J lost 10 bases, and 20 bases lay in between.

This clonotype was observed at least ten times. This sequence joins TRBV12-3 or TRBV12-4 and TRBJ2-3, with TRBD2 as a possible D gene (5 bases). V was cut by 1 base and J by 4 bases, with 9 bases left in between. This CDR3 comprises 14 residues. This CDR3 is CASSLGGDPDTQYF. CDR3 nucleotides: TGTGCCAGCAGTTTAGGGGGAGATCCAGATACGCAGTATTTT.

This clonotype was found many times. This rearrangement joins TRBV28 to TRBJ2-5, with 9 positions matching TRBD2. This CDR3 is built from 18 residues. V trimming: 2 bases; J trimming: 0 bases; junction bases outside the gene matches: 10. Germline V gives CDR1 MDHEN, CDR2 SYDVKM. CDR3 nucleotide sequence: TGTGCCAGCAGTTTAGGGGGAAGACTAGCGGACAACCAAGAGACCCAGTACTTC. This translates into CASSLGGRLADNQETQYF.

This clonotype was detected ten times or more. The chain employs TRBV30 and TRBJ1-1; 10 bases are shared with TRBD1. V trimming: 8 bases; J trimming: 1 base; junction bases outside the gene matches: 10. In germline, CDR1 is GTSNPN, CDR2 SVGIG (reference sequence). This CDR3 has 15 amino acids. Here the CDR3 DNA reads TGTGCCCACCGCTCGGGACAGGGGTGGAACACTGAAGCTTTCTTT. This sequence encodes CAHRSGQGWNTEAFF.

The CDR3 here is CSVVGRAQGLYSDGYTF. The CDR3 DNA is TGCAGCGTTGTGGGGAGGGCACAGGGATTATATTCAGATGGCTACACCTTC. The V gene is TRBV29-1, the J gene TRBJ1-2; tentative D call: TRBD1 (6 bases). The germline V gene encodes CDR1 SQVTM and CDR2 ANQGSEA. The CDR3 extends over 17 amino acids. V shed 4 bases and J shed 6 bases, with 27 bases lying between them.

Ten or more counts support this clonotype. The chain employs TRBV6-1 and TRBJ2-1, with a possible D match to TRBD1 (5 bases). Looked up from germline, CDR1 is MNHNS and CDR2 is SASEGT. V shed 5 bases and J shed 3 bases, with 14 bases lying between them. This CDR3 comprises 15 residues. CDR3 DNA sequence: TGTGCCAGCAGTTCAGGGATAAACTTCTACAATGAGCAGTTCTTC. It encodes CASSSGINFYNEQFF.

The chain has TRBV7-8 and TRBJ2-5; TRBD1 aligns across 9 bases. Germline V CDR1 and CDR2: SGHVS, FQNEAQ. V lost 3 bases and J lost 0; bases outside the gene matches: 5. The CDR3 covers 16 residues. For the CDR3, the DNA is TGTGCCAGCAGCTTTTTTTGGGACAGGGACCAAGAGACCCAGTACTTC. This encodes CASSFFWDRDQETQYF.

The CDR3 loop is CAISDLGGGANVLTF. The CDR3 DNA reads TGTGCCATCAGTGACCTCGGGGGGGGGGCCAACGTCCTGACTTTC. The chain recombines TRBV10-3 with TRBJ2-6, with 7 nucleotides matching TRBD2. The CDR3 length is 15 residues. Germline trimming cut 3 bases from V and 4 bases from J; bases unmatched to any gene: 3. Germline V gives CDR1 ENHRY, CDR2 SYGVKD.